The 19 T cell receptor beta chains in this list originate from one sample, sequenced in a study of T cells after yellow fever vaccination. TCRdb itself ran the 5' RACE reads through MiXCR, one entry per CDR3 protein. The sample lists 300,000 to 400,000 distinct CDR3 sequences; 6.2% were seen once. The input for sequencing was PBMCs, taken 5 days after the yellow fever booster vaccination. Receptors were obtained from a man aged 30 to 39 who received the YFV17D yellow fever vaccine.

This clonotype was found many times. The gene calls are TRBV7-8 and TRBJ1-1, with a tentative D call TRBD1 (6 bases). The germline gives CDR1 SGHVS, CDR2 FQNEAQ. Between the trimmed V and J ends, which lost 5 bases and 6 bases, there was a span of 10 bases. The CDR3 runs 12 residues. The CDR3 region is CASSQGRPEAFF. In nucleotides, the CDR3 is TGTGCCAGCAGCCAGGGGAGGCCTGAAGCTTTCTTT.

The sample holds many counts of this clonotype. The DNA of the CDR3 is TGTGCCAGTCAGTACGAACTGGGTCTTGGCTACACCTTC. Amino acids: CASQYELGLGYTF. This chain uses TRBV19 with TRBJ1-2, with D hard to call. V was trimmed by 8 bases and J by 7 bases, leaving 17 bases between them. Germline V gene lookup returns CDR1 LNHDA and CDR2 SQIVND (reference sequence). CDR3 length: 13 residues.

This clonotype appeared many times. This sequence joins TRBV11-2 and TRBJ2-1; TRBD2 matches 9 bases. Germline trimming cut 5 bases from V and 1 base from J; bases unmatched to any gene: 9. Germline loops: CDR1 SGHAT, CDR2 FQNNGV. The CDR3 has 17 amino acids. CDR3 nucleotides: TGTGCCAGCAGCCCCATTAGCGGGAGTATATCCTACAATGAGCAGTTCTTC. Its protein product is CASSPISGSISYNEQFF.

This clonotype was counted many times. The chain's CDR3 is CASSPRVRGELFF. The CDR3 DNA sequence: TGTGCCAGCAGCCCGCGGGTTCGAGGGGAGCTGTTTTTT. V is TRBV11-2 and J is TRBJ2-2; D might be TRBD2 (5 bases). The CDR3 length is 13 residues. Deletions cut 5 bases from V and 8 bases from J, with 12 bases between. Germline V gene data show CDR1 as SGHAT and CDR2 as FQNNGV.

J is TRBJ2-3 and V is TRBV11-2, with 10 bases that match TRBD2. Germline V gene data show CDR1 as SGHAT and CDR2 as FQNNGV. Unmatched junction bases numbered 15, after V lost 2 bases and J lost 4 bases. The CDR3 loop spans 19 amino acids. This chain's CDR3 is CASSLTRGPLAGEADTQYF. CDR3 nucleotide sequence: TGTGCCAGCAGCTTAACCAGGGGGCCTCTAGCGGGAGAGGCAGATACGCAGTATTTT.

In this sample, this clonotype turned up a few times. The V call is TRBV5-6, the J call TRBJ1-1; TRBD1 is a possible D gene (6 bases). The ends were cut back, 6 bases at V and 1 base at J, with 10 bases in the middle. The CDR3 consists of 13 residues. The germline CDR1 and CDR2 sequences are SGHDT and YYEEEE. In nucleotides, the CDR3 is TGTGCCAGCACCCAACAGGGGAACACTGAAGCTTTCTTT. The encoded protein is CASTQQGNTEAFF.

This clonotype was detected many times. This chain links TRBV12-3 or TRBV12-4 with TRBJ2-5; no definite D call. The CDR3 totals 14 residues. The V and J ends lost 4 bases and 1 base respectively, with 10 bases between them. CDR3 DNA sequence: TGTGCCAGCAGTTCCGGAGCCGGCCAAGAGACCCAGTACTTC. This codes for CASSSGAGQETQYF.

The chain carries TRBV5-1 and TRBJ2-6; D is unresolved. The germline gives CDR1 SGHRS, CDR2 YFSETQ. V was trimmed by 4 bases and J by 0 bases, leaving 17 bases between them. CDR3 size: 18 residues. CDR3 protein: CASSLTLLPLSGANVLTF. The CDR3 DNA reads as TGCGCCAGCAGCCTAACCCTTCTTCCCCTCTCTGGGGCCAACGTCCTGACTTTC.

This clonotype has ten or more counts. This chain links TRBV11-2 with TRBJ2-7, with 9 nucleotides matching TRBD1. J lost 3 bases, V lost 2 bases, and 8 bases had no gene match. The CDR3 sequence is 16 residues long. CDR1 and CDR2 (germline): SGHAT, FQNNGV. Here the CDR3 DNA reads TGTGCCAGCAGCTTAAACTCCGGGACAGGGATCTACGAGCAGTACTTC. It yields the protein CASSLNSGTGIYEQYF. Supplemented by reference TRBV11-2 and TRBJ2-7, the full variable domain reads EAGVAQSPRYKIIEKRQSVAFWCNPISGHATLYWYQQILGQGPKLLIQFQNNGVVDDSQLPKDRFSAERLKGVDSTLKIQPAKLEDSAVYLCASSLNSGTGIYEQYFGPGTRLTVT.

This sequence joins TRBV20-1 and TRBJ1-5, with D unresolved. The germline V gene has CDR1 DFQATT and CDR2 SNEGSKA (reference sequence). The CDR3 is made up of 17 amino acids. V lost 0 bases and J lost 0, with 15 bases in between. CDR3 region: CSARDGIEIPSNQPQHF. The CDR3 DNA follows: TGCAGTGCTAGAGACGGAATAGAGATTCCTAGCAATCAGCCCCAGCATTTT.

In this sample, this clonotype turned up many times. This sequence joins TRBV7-6 and TRBJ2-2; 13 bases align to TRBD2. The germline V gene encodes CDR1 SGHVS and CDR2 FNYEAQ. The CDR3 sequence is 16 residues long. J was trimmed by 6 bases and V by 5 bases; bases with no gene match: 6. This CDR3 reads CASSQGTSGIPGELFF. The CDR3 nucleotides read TGTGCCAGCAGCCAAGGGACTAGCGGGATCCCCGGGGAGCTGTTTTTT.

This clonotype was seen only a few times. The gene calls are TRBV29-1 and TRBJ2-1; 8 nucleotides match TRBD2. Germline V gene data show CDR1 as SQVTM and CDR2 as ANQGSEA. The J segment lost 7 bases and the V segment lost 4 bases, leaving 9 bases of the junction unmatched. The CDR3 is made up of 14 amino acids. CDR3 amino acids: CSVVVGTRGNEQFF. In nucleotides, the CDR3 is TGCAGCGTTGTTGTCGGGACTAGGGGTAATGAGCAGTTCTTC.

The chain uses TRBV24-1 and TRBJ2-5; unclear D gene. CDR1 is KGHDR and CDR2 is SFDVKD in the germline V gene. Trimming pared 4 bases from V and 4 bases from J, leaving 18 bases between. The CDR3 spans 16 residues. The DNA for the CDR3 is TGTGCCACCAGTGACCGCGGCGGCAAGGTGGGAGAGACCCAGTACTTC. Protein sequence: CATSDRGGKVGETQYF.

This clonotype showed up many times. For the CDR3, the DNA is TGTGCCAGCAGCAAAGAAGCCGAGCAGTACTTC. It is translated as CASSKEAEQYF. The rearrangement uses TRBV21-1 and TRBJ2-7. TRBV21-1 is labeled a pseudogene. The CDR3 covers 11 residues.

The table lists this clonotype with many counts. The chain uses TRBV30 and TRBJ2-5, with unresolved D. The CDR3 totals 10 residues. Looked up from germline, CDR1 is GTSNPN and CDR2 is SVGIG (reference sequence). V shed 5 bases and J shed 3 bases, with 4 bases lying between them. The CDR3 is CAWGKETQYF. CDR3 in DNA: TGTGCCTGGGGGAAAGAGACCCAGTACTTC.

The sample holds a few counts of this clonotype. The CDR3 nucleotides are TGCGCCAGCAGCCGTAGCGGGAGAGGGAGCACAGATACGCAGTATTTT. Its protein product is CASSRSGRGSTDTQYF. The chain uses TRBV5-1 and TRBJ2-3; 9 bases are shared with TRBD2. With V trimmed by 4 bases and J by 0 bases, 6 bases remained unmatched. This CDR3 has 16 amino acids. Germline CDR1 and CDR2: SGHRS and YFSETQ.

The chain recombines TRBV12-3 or TRBV12-4 with TRBJ1-1; no clear D. The CDR3 loop spans 12 amino acids. Trimming shortened V by 5 bases and J by 7 bases, and 11 bases separated the two germline ends. The CDR3 DNA sequence: TGTGCCAGCAGTATAACGACCGGTGAAGCTTTCTTT. The encoded protein is CASSITTGEAFF.

The J gene is TRBJ1-6, the V gene TRBV12-3 or TRBV12-4, with 10 nucleotides matching TRBD1. Trimming at V came to 5 bases and at J to 7 bases, leaving 8 bases not matched to a gene. This CDR3 region has 16 residues. This chain's CDR3 is CASSPEEGQGNSPLHF. The DNA for the CDR3 is TGTGCCAGCAGTCCGGAGGAGGGACAGGGGAATTCACCCCTCCACTTT.

This clonotype was observed a handful of times. The chain uses TRBV10-3 and TRBJ1-5; the D is unclear. CDR3 length: 16 residues. Trimming took off 8 bases at V and 0 bases at J, with 17 bases between the two ends. CDR1 and CDR2 from the germline V gene are ENHRY and SYGVKD. CDR3 coding DNA: TGTGCCATCGGAACATCCCAGGCGGGTAGCAATCAGCCCCAGCATTTT. Amino acids: CAIGTSQAGSNQPQHF.